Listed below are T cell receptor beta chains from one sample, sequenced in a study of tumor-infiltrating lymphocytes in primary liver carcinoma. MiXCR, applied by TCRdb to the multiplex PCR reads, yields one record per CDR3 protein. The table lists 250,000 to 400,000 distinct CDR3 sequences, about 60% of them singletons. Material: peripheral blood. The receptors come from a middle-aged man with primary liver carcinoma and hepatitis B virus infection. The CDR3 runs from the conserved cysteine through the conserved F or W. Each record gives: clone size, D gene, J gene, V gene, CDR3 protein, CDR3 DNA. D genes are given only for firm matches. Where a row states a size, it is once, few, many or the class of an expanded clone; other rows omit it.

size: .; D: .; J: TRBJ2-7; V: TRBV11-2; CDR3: CASSLERHYEQYF; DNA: TGTGCCAGCAGCTTAGAACGGCACTACGAGCAGTACTTC
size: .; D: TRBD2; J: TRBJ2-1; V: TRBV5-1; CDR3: CASSVASGYNEQFF; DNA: TGCGCCAGCAGCGTGGCTAGCGGGTACAATGAGCAGTTCTTC
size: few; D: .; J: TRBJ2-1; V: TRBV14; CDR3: CASSQAQGMEQFF; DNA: TGTGCCAGCAGCCAAGCACAGGGCATGGAGCAGTTCTTC
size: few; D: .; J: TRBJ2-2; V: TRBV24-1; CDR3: CATSGGRATGELFF; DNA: TGTGCCACCAGTGGCGGCAGGGCCACCGGGGAGCTGTTTTTT
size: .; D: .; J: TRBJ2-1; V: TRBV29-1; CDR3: CSVKVSIGEQFF; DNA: TGCAGCGTCAAAGTATCGATTGGGGAGCAGTTCTTC
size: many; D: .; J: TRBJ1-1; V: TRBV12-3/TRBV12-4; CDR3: CASSFGQGNMNTEAFF; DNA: TGTGCCAGCAGTTTCGGTCAGGGGAACATGAACACTGAAGCTTTCTTT
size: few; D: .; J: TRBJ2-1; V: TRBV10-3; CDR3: CTISEFGSDNEQFF; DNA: TGTACCATCAGTGAGTTCGGTAGCGACAATGAGCAGTTCTTC
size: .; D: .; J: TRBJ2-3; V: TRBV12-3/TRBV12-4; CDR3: CASSPRQGGADTQYF; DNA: TGTGCCAGCAGCCCCCGACAGGGAGGGGCAGATACGCAGTATTTT
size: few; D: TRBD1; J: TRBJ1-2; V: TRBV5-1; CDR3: CASSAGTGLTYGCTF; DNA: TGCGCCAGCAGCGCTGGGACAGGGCTCACCTATGGCTGCACCTTC
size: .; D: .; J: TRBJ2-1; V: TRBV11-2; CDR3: CASSPEWGGPPYNEQLF; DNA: TGTGCCAGCAGCCCCGAGTGGGGGGGGCCCCCCTACAATGAGCAGCTCTTC
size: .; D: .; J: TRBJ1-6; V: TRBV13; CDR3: CASSLGQGLNSPLHF; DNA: TGTGCCAGCAGCTTAGGACAGGGCCTTAATTCACCCCTCCACTTT
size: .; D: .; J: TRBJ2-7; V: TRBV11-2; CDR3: CASSLAGGPVDYEQYF; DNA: TGTGCCAGCAGCTTAGCAGGTGGCCCCGTTGACTACGAGCAGTACTTC
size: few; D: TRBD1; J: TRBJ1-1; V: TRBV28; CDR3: CASSFTGESSEAFF; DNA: TGTGCCAGCAGTTTCACAGGGGAATCGAGTGAAGCTTTCTTT
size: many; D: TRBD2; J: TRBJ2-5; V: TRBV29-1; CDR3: CSAGLAGVQETQYF; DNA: TGCAGCGCAGGACTAGCGGGAGTTCAGGAGACCCAGTACTTC
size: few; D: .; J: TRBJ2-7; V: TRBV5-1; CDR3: CASSLSEGYTYEQYF; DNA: TGCGCCAGCAGCTTGTCTGAGGGTTACACCTACGAGCAGTACTTC
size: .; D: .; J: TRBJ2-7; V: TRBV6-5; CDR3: CANRGSSYEQYF; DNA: TGTGCCAACCGGGGGAGCTCCTACGAGCAGTACTTC
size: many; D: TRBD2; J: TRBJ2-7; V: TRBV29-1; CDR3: CSVNLAGGLRNEQYF; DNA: TGCAGCGTTAACTTAGCGGGAGGCCTGAGAAACGAGCAGTACTTC
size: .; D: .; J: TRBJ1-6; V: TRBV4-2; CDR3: CASSNDSGGSDSPPHF; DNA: TGTGCCAGCAGCAACGACTCCGGGGGTAGTGATTCACCCCCCCACTTT
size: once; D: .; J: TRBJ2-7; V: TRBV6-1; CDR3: CANVPQTDRQRQYF; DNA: TGTGCCAACGTCCCCCAGACGGACCGGCAGAGGCAGTACTTC
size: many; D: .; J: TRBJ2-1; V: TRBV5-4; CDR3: CASSTRGVDSYNEQFF; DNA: TGTGCCAGCAGCACGAGGGGGGTTGACTCCTACAATGAGCAGTTCTTC
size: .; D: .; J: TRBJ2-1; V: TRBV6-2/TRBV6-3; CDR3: CTSSYIYEQFF; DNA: TGTACCAGCAGTTACATTTATGAGCAGTTCTTC
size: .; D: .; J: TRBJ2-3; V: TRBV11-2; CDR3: CAGRVGESTDTQYF; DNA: TGTGCCGGCAGAGTGGGAGAGAGCACAGATACGCAGTATTTT
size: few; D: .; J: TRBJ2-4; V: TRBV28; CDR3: CASKGATKNIQYF; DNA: TGTGCCAGCAAGGGTGCTACCAAAAACATTCAGTACTTC
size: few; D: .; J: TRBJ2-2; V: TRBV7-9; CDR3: CASSLHRVLAGELFF; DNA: TGTGCCAGCAGCTTACACAGGGTCTTAGCCGGGGAGCTGTTTTTT
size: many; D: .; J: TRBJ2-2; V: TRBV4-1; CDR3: CASSQGSGGPGELFF; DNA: TGCGCCAGCAGCCAAGGTTCCGGGGGGCCCGGGGAGCTGTTTTTT
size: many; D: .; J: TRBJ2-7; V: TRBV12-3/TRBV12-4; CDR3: CASSSGPMSSYEQYF; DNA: TGTGCCAGCAGTTCGGGTCCTATGAGCTCCTACGAGCAGTACTTC
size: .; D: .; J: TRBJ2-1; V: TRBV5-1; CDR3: CASSLGQRGSYNEQFF; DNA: TGCGCCAGCAGCTTGGGCCAGCGAGGATCCTACAATGAGCAGTTCTTC